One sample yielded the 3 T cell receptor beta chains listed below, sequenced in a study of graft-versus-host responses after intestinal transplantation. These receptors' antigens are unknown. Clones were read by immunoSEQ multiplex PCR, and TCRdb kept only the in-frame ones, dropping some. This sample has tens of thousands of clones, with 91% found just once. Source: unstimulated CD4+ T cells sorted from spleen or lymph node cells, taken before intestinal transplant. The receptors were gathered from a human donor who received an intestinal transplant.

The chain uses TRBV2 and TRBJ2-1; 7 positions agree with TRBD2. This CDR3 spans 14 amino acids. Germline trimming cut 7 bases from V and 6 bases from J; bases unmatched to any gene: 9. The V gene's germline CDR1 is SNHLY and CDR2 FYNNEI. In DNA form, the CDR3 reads TGTGCCAGCACGGGGTGGGAGGGTACCAATGAGCAGTTCTTC. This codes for CASTGWEGTNEQFF.

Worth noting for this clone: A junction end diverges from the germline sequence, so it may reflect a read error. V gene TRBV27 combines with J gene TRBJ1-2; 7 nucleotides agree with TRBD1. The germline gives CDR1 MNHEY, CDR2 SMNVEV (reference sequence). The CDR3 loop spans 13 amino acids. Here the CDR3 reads CASRPGQAYGYAF. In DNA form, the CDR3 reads TGTGCCAGCAGACCCGGACAGGCCTATGGCTACGCCTTC.

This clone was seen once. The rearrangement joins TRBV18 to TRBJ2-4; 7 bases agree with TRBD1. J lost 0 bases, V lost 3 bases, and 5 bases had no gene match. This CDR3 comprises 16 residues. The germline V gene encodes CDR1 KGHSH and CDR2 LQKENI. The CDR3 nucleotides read TGTGCCAGCTCACCGGGTACAGGGGTAGCCAAAAACATTCAGTACTTC. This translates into CASSPGTGVAKNIQYF.